The sequence of this T cell receptor beta chain was determined in a study of T cell responses to AZD1222 COVID-19 vaccine. General observations from the study: Reportedly, nearly half the spike-specific TCRs target unmutated variant regions.

The CDR3 covers 15 residues. The junction had 3 bases not matched to a gene; V was cut back by 4 bases and J by 6 bases. From germline, CDR1 is SGHRS and CDR2 YFSETQ. The protocol was immunoSEQ multiplex PCR, while the TCRdb copy is restricted to in-frame clones and leaves out a portion. This table holds roughly 130,000 clones, roughly 92% found once. Turning to this clone: The antigen remains undetermined.

This TCR was sampled from an adult who received the AZD1222 COVID-19 vaccine. This chain links TRBV5-1 with TRBJ2-1, with 14 bases that match TRBD2. The input for sequencing was peripheral blood, taken 28 days after the second AZD1222 dose. The CDR3 DNA reads as TGCGCCAGCAGCCTCGGACTAGCGGGAGGCAATGAGCAGTTCTTC. This gives the protein CASSLGLAGGNEQFF.